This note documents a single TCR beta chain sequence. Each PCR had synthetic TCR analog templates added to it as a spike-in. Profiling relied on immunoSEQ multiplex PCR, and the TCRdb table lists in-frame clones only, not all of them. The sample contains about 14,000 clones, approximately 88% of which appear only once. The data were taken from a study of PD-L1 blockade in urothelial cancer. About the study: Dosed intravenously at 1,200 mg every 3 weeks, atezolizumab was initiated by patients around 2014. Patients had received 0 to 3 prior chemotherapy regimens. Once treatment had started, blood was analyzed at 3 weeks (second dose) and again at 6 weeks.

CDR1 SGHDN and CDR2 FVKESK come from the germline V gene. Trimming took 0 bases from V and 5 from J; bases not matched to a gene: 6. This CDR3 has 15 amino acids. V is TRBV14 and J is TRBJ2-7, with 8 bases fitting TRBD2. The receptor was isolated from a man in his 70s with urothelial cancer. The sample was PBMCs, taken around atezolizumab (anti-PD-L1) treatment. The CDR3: CASSQELAGLNEQYF. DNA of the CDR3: TGTGCCAGCAGCCAAGAGTTAGCGGGGTTGAACGAGCAGTACTTC.